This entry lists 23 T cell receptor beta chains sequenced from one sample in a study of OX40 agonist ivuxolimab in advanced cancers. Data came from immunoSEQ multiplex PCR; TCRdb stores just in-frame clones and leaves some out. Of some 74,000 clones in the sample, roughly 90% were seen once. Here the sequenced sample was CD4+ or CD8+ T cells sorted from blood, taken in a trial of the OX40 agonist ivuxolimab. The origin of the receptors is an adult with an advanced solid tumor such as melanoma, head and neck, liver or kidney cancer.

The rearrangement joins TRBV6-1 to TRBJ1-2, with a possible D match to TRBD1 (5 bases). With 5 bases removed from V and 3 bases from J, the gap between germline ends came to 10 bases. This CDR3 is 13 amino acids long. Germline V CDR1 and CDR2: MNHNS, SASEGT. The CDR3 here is CASSFEGYYGYTF. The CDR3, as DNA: TGTGCCAGCAGTTTTGAGGGGTACTATGGCTACACCTTC.

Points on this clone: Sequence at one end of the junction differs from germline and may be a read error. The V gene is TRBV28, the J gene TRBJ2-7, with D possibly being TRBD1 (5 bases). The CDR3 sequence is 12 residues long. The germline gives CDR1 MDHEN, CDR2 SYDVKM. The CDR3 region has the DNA TGTGCCAGCAGTCAAGGGGTCTACGAGCAGCACTTC. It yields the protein CASSQGVYEQHF.

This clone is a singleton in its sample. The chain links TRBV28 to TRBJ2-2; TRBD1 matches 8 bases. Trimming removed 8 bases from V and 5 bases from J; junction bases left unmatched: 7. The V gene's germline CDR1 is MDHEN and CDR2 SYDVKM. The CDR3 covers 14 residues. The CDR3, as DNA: TGTGCCAGCCGCGGACAGGGTCGTACCGGGGAGCTGTTTTTT. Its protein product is CASRGQGRTGELFF.

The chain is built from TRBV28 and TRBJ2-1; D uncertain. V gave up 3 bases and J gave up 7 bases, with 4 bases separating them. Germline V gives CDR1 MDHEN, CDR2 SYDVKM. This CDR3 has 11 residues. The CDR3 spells CASSLENEQFF. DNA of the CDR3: TGTGCCAGCAGTTTGGAGAATGAGCAGTTCTTC.

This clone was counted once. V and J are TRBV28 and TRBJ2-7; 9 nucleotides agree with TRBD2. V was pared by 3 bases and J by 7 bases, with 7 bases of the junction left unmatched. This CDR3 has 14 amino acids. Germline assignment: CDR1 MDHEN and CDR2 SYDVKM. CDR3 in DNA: TGTGCCAGCAGTTTGGCGGGAGGGCCCCGGGAGCAGTACTTC. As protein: CASSLAGGPREQYF. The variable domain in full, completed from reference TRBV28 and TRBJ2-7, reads DVKVTQSSRYLVKRTGEKVFLECVQDMDHENMFWYRQDPGLGLRLIYFSYDVKMKEKGDIPEGYSVSREKKERFSLILESASTNQTSMYLCASSLAGGPREQYFGPGTRLTVT.

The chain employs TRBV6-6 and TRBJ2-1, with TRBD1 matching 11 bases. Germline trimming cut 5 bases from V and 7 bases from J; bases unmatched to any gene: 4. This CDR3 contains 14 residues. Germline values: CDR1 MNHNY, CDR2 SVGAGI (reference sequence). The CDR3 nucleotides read TGTGCCAGCAGTGGGACAGGGGGGTTGAATGAGCAGTTCTTC. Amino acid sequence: CASSGTGGLNEQFF.

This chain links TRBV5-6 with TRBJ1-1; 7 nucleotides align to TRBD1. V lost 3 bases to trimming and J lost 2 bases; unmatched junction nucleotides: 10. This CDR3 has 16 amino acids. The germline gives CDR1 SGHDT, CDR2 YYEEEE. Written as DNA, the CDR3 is TGTGCCAGCAGCTCCCGGGACAGACCTACCAACACTGAAGCTTTCTTT. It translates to CASSSRDRPTNTEAFF. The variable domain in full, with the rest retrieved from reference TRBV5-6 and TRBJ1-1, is DAGVTQSPTHLIKTRGQQVTLRCSPKSGHDTVSWYQQALGQGPQFIFQYYEEEERQRGNFPDRFSGHQFPNYSSELNVNALLLGDSALYLCASSSRDRPTNTEAFFGQGTRLTVV.

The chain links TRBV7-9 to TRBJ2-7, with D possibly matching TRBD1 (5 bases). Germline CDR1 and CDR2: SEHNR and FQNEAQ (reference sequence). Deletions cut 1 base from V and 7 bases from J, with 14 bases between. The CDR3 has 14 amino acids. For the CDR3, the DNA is TGTGCCAGCAGCTTAGTTCAGGGTTATGGTGAGCAGTACTTC. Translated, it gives CASSLVQGYGEQYF.

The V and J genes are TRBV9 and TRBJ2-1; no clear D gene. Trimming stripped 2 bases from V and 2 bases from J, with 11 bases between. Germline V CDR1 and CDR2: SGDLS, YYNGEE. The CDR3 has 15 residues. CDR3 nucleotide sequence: TGTGCCAGCAGCGTTGGGCCCGCAACCTACAATGAGCAGTTCTTC. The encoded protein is CASSVGPATYNEQFF.

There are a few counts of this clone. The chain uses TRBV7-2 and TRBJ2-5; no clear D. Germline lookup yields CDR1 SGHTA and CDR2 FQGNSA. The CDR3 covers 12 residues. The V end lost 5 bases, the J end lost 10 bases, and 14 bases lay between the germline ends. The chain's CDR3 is CASSPFIGDQYF. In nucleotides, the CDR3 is TGTGCCAGCAGCCCCTTTATAGGTGACCAGTACTTC.

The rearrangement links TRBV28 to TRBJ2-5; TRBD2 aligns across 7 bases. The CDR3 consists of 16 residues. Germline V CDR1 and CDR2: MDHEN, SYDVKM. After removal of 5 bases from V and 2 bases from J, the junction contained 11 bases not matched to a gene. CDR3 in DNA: TGTGCCAGCAGTCTGAGGGACTATCATTCTCAAGAGACCCAGTACTTC. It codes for CASSLRDYHSQETQYF. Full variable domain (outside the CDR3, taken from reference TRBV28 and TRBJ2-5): DVKVTQSSRYLVKRTGEKVFLECVQDMDHENMFWYRQDPGLGLRLIYFSYDVKMKEKGDIPEGYSVSREKKERFSLILESASTNQTSMYLCASSLRDYHSQETQYFGPGTRLLVL.

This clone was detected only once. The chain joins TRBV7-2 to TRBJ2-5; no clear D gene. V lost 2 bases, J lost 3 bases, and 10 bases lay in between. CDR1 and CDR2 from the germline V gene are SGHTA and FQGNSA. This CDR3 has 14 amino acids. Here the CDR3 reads CASSLSFSKETQYF. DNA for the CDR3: TGTGCCAGCAGCTTATCGTTCTCAAAAGAGACCCAGTACTTC.

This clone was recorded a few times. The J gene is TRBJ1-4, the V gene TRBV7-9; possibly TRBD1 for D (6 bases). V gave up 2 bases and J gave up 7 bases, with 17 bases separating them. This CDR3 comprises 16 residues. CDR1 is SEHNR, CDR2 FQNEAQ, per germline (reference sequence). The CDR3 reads CASSLKVTGMAEKLFF. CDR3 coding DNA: TGTGCCAGCAGCTTAAAAGTAACAGGGATGGCTGAAAAACTGTTTTTT.

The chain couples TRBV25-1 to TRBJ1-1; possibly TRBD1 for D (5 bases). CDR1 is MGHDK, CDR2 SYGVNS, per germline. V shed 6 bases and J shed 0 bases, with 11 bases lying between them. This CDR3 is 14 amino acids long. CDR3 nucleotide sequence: TGTGCCAGCAGGGAGGCAGGGATGAACACTGAAGCTTTCTTT. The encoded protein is CASREAGMNTEAFF.

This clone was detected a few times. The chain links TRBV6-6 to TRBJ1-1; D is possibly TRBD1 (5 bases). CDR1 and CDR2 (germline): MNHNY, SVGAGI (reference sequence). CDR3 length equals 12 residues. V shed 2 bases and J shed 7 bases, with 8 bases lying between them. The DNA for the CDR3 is TGTGCCAGCAGTTACACAGGATTTGAAGCTTTCTTT. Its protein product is CASSYTGFEAFF.

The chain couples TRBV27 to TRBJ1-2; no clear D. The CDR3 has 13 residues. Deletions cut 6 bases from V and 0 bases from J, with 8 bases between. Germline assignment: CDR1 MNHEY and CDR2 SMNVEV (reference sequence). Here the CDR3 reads CASRTAANYGYTF. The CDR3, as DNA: TGTGCCAGCAGGACGGCAGCTAACTATGGCTACACCTTC.

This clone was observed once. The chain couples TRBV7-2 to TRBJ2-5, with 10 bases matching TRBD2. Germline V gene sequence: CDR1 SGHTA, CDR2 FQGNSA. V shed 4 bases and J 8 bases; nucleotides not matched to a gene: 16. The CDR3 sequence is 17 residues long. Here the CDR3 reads CASSSPRSLSGRATQYF. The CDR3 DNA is TGTGCCAGCAGCTCCCCTCGGAGTCTAAGCGGGAGGGCAACCCAGTACTTC.

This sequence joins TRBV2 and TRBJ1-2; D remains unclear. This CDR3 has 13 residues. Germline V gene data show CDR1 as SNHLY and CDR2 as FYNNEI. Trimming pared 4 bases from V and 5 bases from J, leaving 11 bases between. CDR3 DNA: TGTGCCAGCAGTGCCTATACGGGATATGGCTACACCTTC. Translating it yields CASSAYTGYGYTF.

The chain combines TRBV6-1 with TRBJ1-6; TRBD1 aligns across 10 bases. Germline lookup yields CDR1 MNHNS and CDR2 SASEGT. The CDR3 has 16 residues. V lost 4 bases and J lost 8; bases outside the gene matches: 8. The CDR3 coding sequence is TGTGCCAGCAGTGCACTATCAGGGACAGGGGATTCACCCCTCCACTTT. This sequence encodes CASSALSGTGDSPLHF.

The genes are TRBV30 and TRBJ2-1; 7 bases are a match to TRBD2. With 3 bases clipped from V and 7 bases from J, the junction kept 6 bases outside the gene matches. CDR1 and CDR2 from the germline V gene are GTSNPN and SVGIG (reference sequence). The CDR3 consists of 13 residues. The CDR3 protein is CAWRNAGANEQFF. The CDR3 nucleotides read TGTGCCTGGAGGAACGCGGGAGCAAATGAGCAGTTCTTC.

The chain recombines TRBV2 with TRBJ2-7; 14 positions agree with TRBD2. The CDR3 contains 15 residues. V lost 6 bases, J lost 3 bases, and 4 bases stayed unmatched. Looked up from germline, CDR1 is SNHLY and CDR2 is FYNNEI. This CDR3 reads CASRVGTSGSYEQYF. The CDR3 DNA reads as TGTGCCAGCAGGGTTGGGACTAGCGGGAGCTACGAGCAGTACTTC.

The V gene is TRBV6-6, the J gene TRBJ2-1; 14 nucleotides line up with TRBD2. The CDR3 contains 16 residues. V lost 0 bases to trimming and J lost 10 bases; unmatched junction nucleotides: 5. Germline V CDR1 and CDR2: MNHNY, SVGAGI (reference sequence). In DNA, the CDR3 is TGTGCCAGCAGTTACTCGGGACTAGCGGGAGAATCGGAGCAGTTCTTC. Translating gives CASSYSGLAGESEQFF.

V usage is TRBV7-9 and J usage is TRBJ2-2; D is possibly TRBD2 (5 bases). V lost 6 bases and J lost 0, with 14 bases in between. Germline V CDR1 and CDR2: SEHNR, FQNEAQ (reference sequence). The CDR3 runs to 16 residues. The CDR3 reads CASRPPSTTNTGELFF. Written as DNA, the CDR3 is TGTGCCAGCAGACCCCCCTCGACTACGAACACCGGGGAGCTGTTTTTT.